Below, 22 T cell receptor beta chains from the same sample are listed, as sequenced in a study of neurological immune-mediated disorders. TCRdb re-called the 5' RACE reads through MiXCR, storing one row per CDR3 protein. This sample carries tens of thousands of distinct CDR3 sequences, roughly 10% of them seen once, and the ten largest clones take under 15%. The time point here: longitudinal time-point 2. The sample consisted of PBMCs. Receptors originate from a man aged 25 to 40 in good health.

There are many counts of this clonotype. The chain combines TRBV20-1 with TRBJ2-1; D is uncertain. CDR1 DFQATT and CDR2 SNEGSKA come from the germline V gene (reference sequence). This CDR3 region has 14 residues. Trimming left V 0 bases short and J 4 bases short, with 10 bases between. The CDR3 sequence: CSARENNKYNEQFF. CDR3 coding DNA: TGCAGTGCTAGAGAGAACAATAAGTACAATGAGCAGTTCTTC.

This clonotype was found many times. V usage is TRBV7-3 and J usage is TRBJ2-1, with a possible D match to TRBD2 (6 bases). The CDR3 is made up of 16 amino acids. V shed 1 base and J shed 5 bases, with 15 bases lying between them. Germline CDR1 and CDR2: SGHTA and FQGTGA. The CDR3 loop reads CASSLNAGILHNEQFF. The DNA of the CDR3 is TGTGCCAGCAGCTTAAACGCGGGGATACTACACAATGAGCAGTTCTTC.

Ten or more counts support this clonotype. As DNA, the CDR3 is TGTGCCAGCACCCCTTCTGGGAATCAGCCCCAGCATTTT. Translation gives CASTPSGNQPQHF. The rearrangement links TRBV7-2 to TRBJ1-5; D not resolved. The CDR3 sequence is 13 residues long. The germline V gene encodes CDR1 SGHTA and CDR2 FQGNSA. Trimming cost V 7 bases and J 4 bases, with 11 bases left between them.

This clonotype was counted a few times. The rearrangement links TRBV20-1 to TRBJ2-7, with 10 nucleotides matching TRBD1. The CDR3 has 14 amino acids. Germline V gene data show CDR1 as DFQATT and CDR2 as SNEGSKA (reference sequence). V was pared by 1 base and J by 2 bases, with 2 bases of the junction left unmatched. The CDR3 sequence: CSARADRGPYEQYF. The CDR3 DNA follows: TGCAGTGCTAGAGCCGACAGGGGGCCCTACGAGCAGTACTTC.

This clonotype was detected many times. J is TRBJ1-1 and V is TRBV6-5; 8 bases agree with TRBD1. Germline V gene lookup returns CDR1 MNHEY and CDR2 SVGAGI. The CDR3 is 13 amino acids. Losses at the gene ends were 3 bases for V and 7 bases for J; bases not matched to a gene: 4. The DNA of the CDR3 is TGTGCCAGCAGTTATCACGACAGGGGTGAAGCTTTCTTT. It is translated as CASSYHDRGEAFF.

The chain recombines TRBV29-1 with TRBJ1-1; unclear D gene. The ends were cut back, 4 bases at V and 1 base at J, with 13 bases in the middle. The CDR3 extends over 14 amino acids. The germline V gene has CDR1 SQVTM and CDR2 ANQGSEA. The CDR3 is CSVGGLGGNTEAFF. The CDR3 nucleotides are TGCAGCGTTGGTGGTTTGGGCGGGAACACTGAAGCTTTCTTT.

There are many counts of this clonotype. The chain combines TRBV12-3 or TRBV12-4 with TRBJ2-1; D uncertain. The CDR3 runs to 14 residues. The V end was cut by 3 bases, the J end by 8 bases, with 14 bases between. CDR3 amino acids: CASSFDQVSDEQFF. DNA of the CDR3: TGTGCCAGCAGTTTTGATCAGGTCAGCGATGAGCAGTTCTTC.

This sequence joins TRBV12-3 or TRBV12-4 and TRBJ2-7; 13 positions agree with TRBD2. CDR3 size: 17 residues. With V trimmed by 6 bases and J by 0 bases, 8 bases remained unmatched. CDR3 nucleotides: TGTGCCAGCAGCTCTTGGGGACTAGCGGGAAGCTCCTACGAGCAGTACTTC. Translated, it gives CASSSWGLAGSSYEQYF.

The sample holds many counts of this clonotype. This rearrangement joins TRBV6-5 to TRBJ2-3; D is possibly TRBD2 (5 bases). Looked up from germline, CDR1 is MNHEY and CDR2 is SVGAGI. The CDR3 totals 14 residues. V was trimmed by 6 bases and J by 0 bases, leaving 10 bases between them. As DNA, the CDR3 is TGTGCCAGCAGGAAGCGGTTTAGCACAGATACGCAGTATTTT. Amino acid sequence: CASRKRFSTDTQYF.

This chain links TRBV5-1 with TRBJ2-7, with a possible D match to TRBD2 (6 bases). This CDR3 contains 13 residues. Trimming left V 4 bases short and J 3 bases short, with 11 bases between. Germline V CDR1 and CDR2: SGHRS, YFSETQ. In DNA form, the CDR3 reads TGCGCCAGCAGCCCCTCGGGGGACTACGAGCAGTACTTC. Translation: CASSPSGDYEQYF.

This clonotype appeared many times. The chain couples TRBV6-5 to TRBJ1-4; D uncertain. Germline assignment: CDR1 MNHEY and CDR2 SVGAGI. The CDR3 is made up of 13 amino acids. Trimming pared 0 bases from V and 3 bases from J, leaving 2 bases between. CDR3 residues: CASSYSSNEKLFF. CDR3 coding DNA: TGTGCCAGCAGTTACTCTTCTAATGAAAAACTGTTTTTT.

This clonotype has at least ten counts. V and J are TRBV24-1 and TRBJ2-1; TRBD2 matches at 12 bases. The V and J ends lost 4 bases and 7 bases, in that order; junction bases with no gene match: 10. This CDR3 region has 17 residues. CDR1 and CDR2 from the germline V gene are KGHDR and SFDVKD. CDR3 DNA: TGTGCCACCAGTGACTACCAGACTAGCGGGAGTAGGAATGAGCAGTTCTTC. Residues: CATSDYQTSGSRNEQFF.

This clonotype was found many times. J is TRBJ1-5 and V is TRBV28, with D hard to call. V was trimmed by 4 bases and J by 11 bases, leaving 12 bases between them. Germline V gives CDR1 MDHEN, CDR2 SYDVKM. This CDR3 spans 12 amino acids. The CDR3 region has the DNA TGTGCCAGCAGTTCAAAAGTAAGGGCCCAGCATTTT. This encodes CASSSKVRAQHF. Based on the CDR3 plus reference TRBV28 and TRBJ1-5, the full variable domain is DVKVTQSSRYLVKRTGEKVFLECVQDMDHENMFWYRQDPGLGLRLIYFSYDVKMKEKGDIPEGYSVSREKKERFSLILESASTNQTSMYLCASSSKVRAQHFGDGTRLSIL.

In its sample, this clonotype ranks as medium-sized. The chain links TRBV20-1 to TRBJ2-7; 8 positions match TRBD1. The CDR3 is made up of 13 amino acids. J gave up 0 bases and V 5 bases, and 3 bases lay outside the gene matches. Germline-derived CDR1 and CDR2 are DFQATT and SNEGSKA (reference sequence). The CDR3 bases are TGCAGTGCTGGGGACAGGTCCTCCTACGAGCAGTACTTC. This gives the protein CSAGDRSSYEQYF.

In its sample, this clonotype was seen many times. The CDR3 DNA reads as TGTGCCAGCAGCCAAGATGCCCGTTTTGGACGGCAGTTCTTC. Translation gives CASSQDARFGRQFF. V and J are TRBV3-1 and TRBJ2-1, with no clear D. This CDR3 has 14 amino acids. Trimming stripped 0 bases from V and 12 bases from J, with 15 bases between. Germline V gene sequence: CDR1 LGHDT, CDR2 YNNKEL (reference sequence).

This clonotype has more than one count but fewer than ten. The J gene is TRBJ2-7, the V gene TRBV5-1, with 7 bases that match TRBD2. The CDR3 has 17 residues. Looked up from germline, CDR1 is SGHRS and CDR2 is YFSETQ. Trimming took 0 bases from V and 0 from J; bases not matched to a gene: 9. The CDR3 DNA reads TGCGCCAGCAGCTTGGCCGGAGCGGGGATAATCTCCTACGAGCAGTACTTC. Its translation is CASSLAGAGIISYEQYF.

This clonotype occurred many times. The rearrangement joins TRBV12-3 or TRBV12-4 to TRBJ1-4; D perhaps matches TRBD1 (6 bases). V gave up 8 bases and J gave up 0 bases, with 10 bases separating them. The CDR3 runs 14 residues. CDR3 sequence: CASHGGATNEKLFF. CDR3 sequence (DNA): TGTGCCAGCCACGGGGGCGCAACTAATGAAAAACTGTTTTTT.

The chain joins TRBV19 to TRBJ2-7, with D possibly being TRBD2 (5 bases). There are 15 residues in the CDR3. Germline assignment: CDR1 LNHDA and CDR2 SQIVND (reference sequence). The V and J ends lost 5 bases and 5 bases respectively, with 19 bases between them. The CDR3 DNA is TGTGCCAGTAGTGAAATAACGGAAGGACTCCACGAGCAGTACTTC. Amino acids: CASSEITEGLHEQYF.

This clonotype was found many times. CDR3 DNA: TGTGCCAGCAGCTCGCGGCCGGGTGGCGAGCAGTACTTC. Protein sequence: CASSSRPGGEQYF. The chain uses TRBV7-2 and TRBJ2-7; D is undetermined. Per the germline V gene, CDR1 is SGHTA and CDR2 is FQGNSA. V lost 4 bases and J 6 bases, leaving 13 bases between the germline ends. The CDR3 contains 13 residues.

This clonotype was counted at least ten times. CDR3 DNA sequence: TGTGCCAGCACAGCATTTGAATTGCGAAGCTCCTACGAGCAGTACTTC. It specifies CASTAFELRSSYEQYF. The gene calls are TRBV2 and TRBJ2-7, with D hard to call. The CDR3 loop spans 16 amino acids. Trimming stripped 7 bases from V and 0 bases from J, with 19 bases between. Germline assignment: CDR1 SNHLY and CDR2 FYNNEI.

At least ten counts were recorded for this clonotype. The V gene is TRBV7-6, the J gene TRBJ2-2, with 7 bases matching TRBD2. The V and J ends lost 4 bases and 4 bases, in that order; junction bases with no gene match: 9. CDR1 SGHVS and CDR2 FNYEAQ come from the germline V gene. CDR3 length: 16 residues. The CDR3 is CASSSRTSILTGELFF. As DNA, the CDR3 is TGTGCCAGCAGCTCTAGGACTAGTATTCTCACCGGGGAGCTGTTTTTT.

This clonotype was seen at least ten times. The chain couples TRBV7-9 to TRBJ2-7; D not resolved. Germline values: CDR1 SEHNR, CDR2 FQNEAQ (reference sequence). V dropped 4 bases and J dropped 7 bases, with 11 bases sitting between them. This CDR3 is built from 12 residues. This CDR3 is CASSSPTVEQYF. Here the CDR3 DNA reads TGTGCCAGCAGCTCTCCAACCGTGGAGCAGTACTTC.